This T cell receptor (beta chain) appears in the sequencing data of a study of blood T cell repertoires in COVID-19. Study summary: Researchers got acute and convalescent COVID-19 samples from the United States, Italy and Spain. In each case, the material was cDNA or gDNA derived from T cells, B-cell-depleted T cells, or PBMCs.

Per the original methods: Reference gene primer amplification gave estimated nucleated cell counts. Repertoires were generated with immunoSEQ multiplex PCR, while TCRdb's copy carries only in-frame clones and drops some. V and J calls and clone size come straight from that table; D and trimming were deduced from the DNA. In the table there are over 300,000 clones, roughly 86% of which are singletons. The CDR3 extends over 11 amino acids. The V gene lost 5 bases and the J gene lost 10 bases, with 8 bases spanning the gap. The germline V gene encodes CDR1 SGHAT and CDR2 FQNNGV. The clonotype was recovered from a woman aged 45-60 years with acute or convalescent COVID-19. The sample taken for sequencing was peripheral blood. The chain carries TRBV11-2 and TRBJ2-2; no clear D gene. The CDR3 region has the DNA TGTGCCAGCAGCCACACCTCGGAGCTGTTTTTT. Protein product: CASSHTSELFF.